This TCR beta chain is from a study of blood T cell repertoires in COVID-19. Germline V gene data show CDR1 as SEHNR and CDR2 as FQNEAQ (reference sequence). Trimming at V came to 5 bases and at J to 5 bases, leaving 4 bases not matched to a gene. The CDR3 spans 13 residues. Profiled with immunoSEQ multiplex PCR; TCRdb holds only in-frame clones, not every one. The table has about 92,000 clones, roughly 80% seen once. The sequence was obtained from a man aged 45-65 years who had recovered from COVID-19. The gene calls are TRBV7-9 and TRBJ1-1, with TRBD1 matching over 8 bases. Sequencing used peripheral blood. The CDR3 is CASSLDRATEAFF. Here the CDR3 DNA reads TGTGCCAGCAGCCTGGACAGGGCAACTGAAGCTTTCTTT.